A single T cell receptor (beta chain) is shown here with its context. Antigen specificity is unknown. This CDR3 is built from 17 residues. V lost 5 bases and J lost 4, with 21 bases in between. The germline V gene encodes CDR1 KGHDR and CDR2 SFDVKD. This sample was taken from a study of T cell repertoires in cytomegalovirus infection. Broader study findings: Ex vivo, HLA-C-restricted CMV-specific TCR beta clonotypes prevailed over the rest of the response.

TCRdb re-derived calls from the reads in MiXCR, one entry per CDR3 protein. Of hundreds of thousands of distinct CDR3 sequences in the sample, around 32% were seen once. Sequencing was performed on cultured PBMCs, taken from culture after CMV antigen stimulation. The clonotype originates from a human donor in good health (CMV status not recorded). Some clones in this sample may be carry-over from other donors' samples. V and J are TRBV24-1 and TRBJ2-3, with D maybe TRBD2 (7 bases). CDR3 loop: CATSAWGGQGAPDTQYF. In nucleotides, the CDR3 is TGTGCCACCAGTGCCTGGGGGGGGCAGGGAGCTCCAGATACGCAGTATTTT.